Listed here are 10 T cell receptor beta chains from one sample, sequenced in a study of OX40 agonist ivuxolimab in advanced cancers. Repertoires were generated with immunoSEQ multiplex PCR, while TCRdb's copy carries only in-frame clones and drops some. The sample carries 20,000 to 25,000 clones, 85% to 90% recorded once. The sample was CD4+ or CD8+ T cells sorted from blood, taken in a trial of the OX40 agonist ivuxolimab. These receptors came from an adult with an advanced solid tumor such as melanoma, head and neck, liver or kidney cancer.

V usage is TRBV5-8 and J usage is TRBJ2-3, with D perhaps assigned TRBD1 or TRBD2 (5 bases each). Trimming took off 4 bases at V and 2 bases at J, with 14 bases between the two ends. The CDR3 sequence is 15 residues long. Germline CDR1 is SGHTS and CDR2 is YDEGEE. In DNA form, the CDR3 reads TGTGCCAGCAGCCCTGCCTGGGGGATCACAGATACGCAGTATTTT. Amino acids: CASSPAWGITDTQYF.

V and J are TRBV11-2 and TRBJ2-1; D is ambiguous. Germline V gene data show CDR1 as SGHAT and CDR2 as FQNNGV. The germline V and J ends were trimmed by 1 base and 5 bases, with 12 bases remaining between them. The CDR3 has 15 amino acids. CDR3 bases: TGTGCCAGCAGCTTAGGGAACGTCCCCGACAATGAGCAGTTCTTC. Translating it yields CASSLGNVPDNEQFF.

J is TRBJ1-3 and V is TRBV6-6, with D unresolved. The germline CDR1 and CDR2 sequences are MNHNY and SVGAGI (reference sequence). The CDR3 sequence is 15 residues long. Trimming removed 6 bases at V and 0 bases at J, with 12 bases between. CDR3 protein: CASSPMTFSGNTIYF. The CDR3 coding sequence is TGTGCCAGCAGCCCAATGACATTCTCTGGAAACACCATATATTTT.

The chain links TRBV25-1 to TRBJ1-1, with D uncertain. This CDR3 has 14 residues. The germline V gene has CDR1 MGHDK and CDR2 SYGVNS. V was shortened by 1 base and J by 1 base, with 7 bases between the two germline ends. The CDR3 sequence: CASSESGGNTEAFF. CDR3 DNA sequence: TGTGCCAGCAGTGAATCGGGAGGGAACACTGAAGCTTTCTTT.

The chain employs TRBV15 and TRBJ1-3; weak D call: TRBD1 (5 bases). This CDR3 comprises 15 residues. Germline V gene data show CDR1 as LNHNV and CDR2 as YYDKDF (reference sequence). V was trimmed by 0 bases and J by 0 bases, leaving 6 bases between them. The chain's CDR3 is CATSRDRGSGNTIYF. CDR3 in DNA: TGTGCCACCAGCAGAGATAGGGGCTCTGGAAACACCATATATTTT.

In its sample, this clone was seen once. V gene TRBV4-1 combines with J gene TRBJ2-5; possibly TRBD1 for D (6 bases). Germline V CDR1 and CDR2: MGHRA, YSYEKL. The CDR3 is made up of 16 amino acids. V lost 4 bases, J lost 2 bases, and 17 bases lay in between. The CDR3 DNA reads as TGCGCCAGCAGCCCCGACGCAGGGGCGAAGCAAGAGACCCAGTACTTC. Protein product: CASSPDAGAKQETQYF.

The rearrangement links TRBV10-1 to TRBJ1-1; D call uncertain. Germline V gene sequence: CDR1 WNHNN, CDR2 SYGVQD (reference sequence). CDR3 size: 12 residues. V lost 6 bases to trimming and J lost 7 bases, with 12 bases between them. The CDR3 spells CASSPGGSEAFF. CDR3 sequence (DNA): TGCGCCAGCAGCCCGGGAGGCAGTGAAGCTTTCTTT.

The V and J genes are TRBV7-3 and TRBJ1-5; no definite D call. This CDR3 contains 14 residues. Trimming removed 2 bases at V and 0 bases at J, with 5 bases between. Germline values: CDR1 SGHTA, CDR2 FQGTGA. The CDR3: CASSLGYSNQPQHF. CDR3 nucleotide sequence: TGTGCCAGCAGCTTAGGTTATAGCAATCAGCCCCAGCATTTT.

V usage is TRBV19 and J usage is TRBJ2-2, with a tentative D call TRBD1 (7 bases). The CDR3 covers 15 residues. Germline V CDR1 and CDR2: LNHDA, SQIVND (reference sequence). V gave up 5 bases and J gave up 5 bases, with 15 bases separating them. The CDR3 DNA reads TGTGCCAGTAGTCCAAGGACAGGAGGGACCGGGGAGCTGTTTTTT. Protein sequence: CASSPRTGGTGELFF. Full variable domain (outside the CDR3, taken from reference TRBV19 and TRBJ2-2): DGGITQSPKYLFRKEGQNVTLSCEQNLNHDAMYWYRQDPGQGLRLIYYSQIVNDFQKGDIAEGYSVSREKKESFPLTVTSAQKNPTAFYLCASSPRTGGTGELFFGEGSRLTVL.

The chain links TRBV13 to TRBJ2-2; 7 bases align to TRBD1. Unmatched junction bases numbered 4, after V lost 0 bases and J lost 6 bases. Germline CDR1 is PRHDT and CDR2 is FYEKMQ (reference sequence). The CDR3 extends over 15 amino acids. The CDR3, as DNA: TGTGCCAGCAGCTTAGGGGTCCAGGGGGCCGGGGAGCTGTTTTTT. This translates into CASSLGVQGAGELFF.